This entry lists 6 T cell receptor beta chains sequenced from one sample in a study of cytomegalovirus exposure and HLA in healthy donors. PCR amplification relied on 60 Vbeta primers (plus 13 Jbeta primers). Only in-frame clones appear in the TCRdb table, and some are missing; sequencing was by immunoSEQ multiplex PCR. The sample comprises roughly 90,000 clones, approximately 84% of which are singletons, and under 2.5% rests with the top ten. The specimen sequenced was PBMCs. All receptors come from a man between 18 and 35 years old in good health and CMV-seronegative.

The V call is TRBV6-5, the J call TRBJ2-1, with D maybe TRBD2 (6 bases). This CDR3 contains 13 residues. Trimming took off 10 bases at V and 0 bases at J, with 10 bases between the two ends. The germline CDR1 and CDR2 sequences are MNHEY and SVGAGI. CDR3 residues: CATGTPSYNEQFF. The CDR3 coding sequence is TGTGCCACAGGGACTCCCTCCTACAATGAGCAGTTCTTC.

V usage is TRBV29-1 and J usage is TRBJ1-1; TRBD1 is a possible D gene (6 bases). There are 13 residues in the CDR3. V dropped 4 bases and J dropped 1 base, with 10 bases sitting between them. Germline assignment: CDR1 SQVTM and CDR2 ANQGSEA. The CDR3 region is CSVAQGRNTEAFF. DNA of the CDR3: TGCAGCGTTGCCCAGGGGAGGAACACTGAAGCTTTCTTT. The full variable domain, with the rest looked up from reference TRBV29-1 and TRBJ1-1, is SAVISQKPSRDICQRGTSLTIQCQVDSQVTMMFWYRQQPGQSLTLIATANQGSEATYESGFVIDKFPISRPNLTFSTLTVSNMSPEDSSIYLCSVAQGRNTEAFFGQGTRLTVV.

The chain employs TRBV18 and TRBJ1-3; no clear D. Germline V gene data show CDR1 as KGHSH and CDR2 as LQKENI. V lost 3 bases, J lost 4 bases, and 19 bases lay in between. The CDR3 totals 17 residues. The CDR3 protein is CASSPSGLARSGNTIYF. CDR3 sequence (DNA): TGTGCCAGCTCACCCTCGGGGTTGGCAAGGTCAGGAAACACCATATATTTT.

The V gene is TRBV2, the J gene TRBJ2-7; D call uncertain. From germline, CDR1 is SNHLY and CDR2 FYNNEI. The CDR3 is 12 residues long. Trimming shortened V by 6 bases and J by 1 base, and 7 bases separated the two germline ends. The CDR3 sequence: CASSQISYEQYF. The CDR3, as DNA: TGTGCCAGCAGCCAGATTTCCTACGAGCAGTACTTC.

The chain recombines TRBV28 with TRBJ1-2; D might be TRBD1 (6 bases). Trimming shortened V by 1 base and J by 2 bases, and 11 bases separated the two germline ends. Germline V gene sequence: CDR1 MDHEN, CDR2 SYDVKM. The CDR3 is 15 residues long. The CDR3 sequence: CASSLSATGNYGYTF. CDR3 sequence (DNA): TGTGCCAGCAGTTTATCAGCTACAGGGAACTATGGCTACACCTTC.

The chain joins TRBV28 to TRBJ1-1; D uncertain. CDR1 MDHEN and CDR2 SYDVKM come from the germline V gene. Trimming took off 4 bases at V and 2 bases at J, with 14 bases between the two ends. This CDR3 comprises 15 residues. CDR3 sequence (DNA): TGTGCCAGCAGTTACAAGGGTCGGGGAAACACTGAAGCTTTCTTT. Its protein product is CASSYKGRGNTEAFF.